This TCR beta chain emerged from a study of blood T cell repertoires in COVID-19. Profiled with immunoSEQ multiplex PCR; TCRdb holds only in-frame clones, not every one. The sample includes 260,000 or so clones, around 83% of them seen just once. CDR1 is SGHRS and CDR2 is YFSETQ in the germline V gene. Trimming stripped 4 bases from V and 2 bases from J, with 15 bases between. The CDR3 covers 15 residues. This chain connects TRBV5-1 to TRBJ2-5; TRBD1 is a possible D gene (6 bases). The sequencing input was peripheral blood. This receptor was taken from an elderly man with acute or convalescent COVID-19. CDR3 sequence reads: CASSAGQKVQETQYF. In nucleotides, the CDR3 is TGCGCCAGCAGCGCTGGACAGAAAGTACAAGAGACCCAGTACTTC.